This T cell receptor beta chain was profiled in a study of cytomegalovirus exposure and HLA in healthy donors. A note on this clone: Its target is not known.

The study, taken as a whole, reports: After further analysis at a later stage, 16,951 TCR beta sequences were associated with HLA alleles at 0.05 false discovery rate. Specific recognition of CMV antigens was confirmed in vitro for a few chains (all CMV-associated). Roughly uniform depth of sequencing across donors was assumed in presence/absence analyses. Per a prior analysis, the majority of TCR beta V segments were productive roughly 90% or roughly 30% of the time.

13 Jbeta primers and 60 Vbeta primers were used for the PCR. Produced via immunoSEQ multiplex PCR; TCRdb's table is partial and in-frame only. The profile shows about 160,000 clones, 65% to 85% of them singletons. After removal of 0 bases from V and 4 bases from J, the junction contained 3 bases not matched to a gene. The germline CDR1 and CDR2 sequences are SGDLS and YYNGEE. The CDR3 contains 15 residues. This TCR was recovered from a woman aged 30 to 39 in good health and CMV-seropositive. This sequence joins TRBV9 and TRBJ2-1, with 8 bases matching TRBD2. Sequencing used PBMCs. The CDR3 is CASSVVSGGYNEQFF. Here the CDR3 DNA reads TGTGCCAGCAGCGTAGTCAGCGGGGGTTACAATGAGCAGTTCTTC.